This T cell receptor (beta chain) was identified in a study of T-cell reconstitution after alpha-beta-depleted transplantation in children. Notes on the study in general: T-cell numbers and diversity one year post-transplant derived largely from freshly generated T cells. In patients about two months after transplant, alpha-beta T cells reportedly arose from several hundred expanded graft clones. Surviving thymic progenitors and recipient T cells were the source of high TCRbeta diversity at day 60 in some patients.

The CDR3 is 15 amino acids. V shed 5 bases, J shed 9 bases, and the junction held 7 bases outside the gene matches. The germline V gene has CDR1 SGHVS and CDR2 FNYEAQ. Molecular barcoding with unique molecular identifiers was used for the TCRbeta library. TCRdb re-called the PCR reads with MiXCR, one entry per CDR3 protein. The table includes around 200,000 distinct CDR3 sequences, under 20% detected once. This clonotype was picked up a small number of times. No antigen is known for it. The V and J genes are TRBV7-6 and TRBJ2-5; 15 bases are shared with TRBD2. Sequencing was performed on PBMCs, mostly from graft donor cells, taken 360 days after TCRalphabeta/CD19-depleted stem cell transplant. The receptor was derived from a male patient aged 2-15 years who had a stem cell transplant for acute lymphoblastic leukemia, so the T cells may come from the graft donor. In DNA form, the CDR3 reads TGTGCCAGCAGCCCTGGACTAGCGGGGGGGTTGTCCCAGTACTTC. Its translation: CASSPGLAGGLSQYF.